This is a list of T cell receptor beta chains from one sample in a study of T-cell reconstitution after alpha-beta-depleted transplantation in children. MiXCR, run by TCRdb on the PCR reads, gives a single entry per CDR3 protein. The sample contains 400,000 to 550,000 distinct CDR3 sequences, about 10% of which appear only once. The sequencing used PBMCs, collected before TCRalphabeta/CD19-depleted stem cell transplant. Source of these receptors: a child aged 2-15 years with inherited bone marrow failure, due to receive a stem cell transplant. CDR3s include the opening cysteine and the closing phenylalanine or tryptophan.

TRBJ1-3,TRBV7-9,CASSWEGASGNTIYF
TRBJ1-2,TRBV4-3,CASSQDNTPGQASWGYTF
TRBJ2-2,TRBV29-1,CSVSSGLAGELFF
TRBJ2-2,TRBV4-3,CASSQEDRLLGTGELFF
TRBJ2-7,TRBV20-1,CSARDWAGRDYEQYF
TRBJ1-2,TRBV9,CASSEDRGRAFGYTF
TRBJ2-1,TRBV2,CASRRLGDSYNEQFF
TRBJ2-7,TRBV4-2,CASSQNLGLAETYEQYF
TRBJ2-7,TRBV20-1,CSAGTGGYDEQYF
TRBJ2-1,TRBV20-1,CSARDPLAGELSSYNEQFF
TRBJ2-5,TRBV19,CASSSLDTQETQYF
TRBJ1-4,TRBV6-1,CASWRGSGEKLFF
TRBJ1-1,TRBV4-1,CASSQDGTPWGINTEAFF
TRBJ1-5,TRBV2,CASRVEGGQPQHF
TRBJ2-1,TRBV4-3,CASSLQRSSYNEQFF
TRBJ2-1,TRBV25-1,CASSVGGNSYNEQFF
TRBJ2-7,TRBV27,CASSLAQGLLDEQYF
TRBJ2-7,TRBV5-1,CASSLGPRDRGAYEQYF
TRBJ2-2,TRBV19,CASSATSGRDTGELFF
TRBJ2-7,TRBV28,CASSLQPYEQYF
TRBJ2-3,TRBV29-1,CSVEDRTSGDTDTQYF
TRBJ2-7,TRBV20-1,CSARDSLAGVEQYF
TRBJ2-2,TRBV7-9,CASSFVLPAGELFF